The rows below give T cell receptor beta chains drawn from one sample of a study of T cell responses to AZD1222 COVID-19 vaccine. The table came from immunoSEQ multiplex PCR; TCRdb's copy has only in-frame clones and leaves some out. The table includes under 95,000 clones, 85% to 90% detected once. Sequenced here: peripheral blood, sampled 28 days after the second AZD1222 dose. These receptors came from an adult who received the AZD1222 COVID-19 vaccine. CDR3s include the opening cysteine and the closing phenylalanine or tryptophan. A D gene is named only where the DNA matches it firmly. Size is stated for part of the rows, as once, few or many counts, or as a class when the clone is expanded.

d_call	v_call	j_call	cdr3_length	clone_size	cdr3_nt	cdr3_aa
.	TRBV30	TRBJ2-7	13	.	TGTGCCTGGACCCCTGTCCCCCGGGGCGAGCAGTACTTC	CAWTPVPRGEQYF
.	TRBV11-2	TRBJ1-4	16	.	TGTGCCAGCAGCTCCATCTCAGGGTTACGGGGTGAAAAACTGTTTTTT	CASSSISGLRGEKLFF
TRBD2	TRBV3-1/TRBV3-2	TRBJ2-3	18	.	TGTGCCAGCAGCCAAGATGGGACTAGCGGGGGGGGAAACGATACGCAGTATTTT	CASSQDGTSGGGNDTQYF
TRBD1	TRBV7-9	TRBJ1-3	17	.	TGTGCCAGCAGCTTTACTTCCAGACAGGGGGCTGGAAACACCATATATTTT	CASSFTSRQGAGNTIYF
.	TRBV7-3	TRBJ2-3	16	once	TGTGCCAGCAGCCCAAGAGGGGGGGTAGGAACAGATACGCAGTATTTT	CASSPRGGVGTDTQYF
.	TRBV3-1/TRBV3-2	TRBJ1-4	11	once	TGTGCCAGCAGCCAAGATCTAACCCTTATTTTT	CASSQDLTLIF
TRBD1	TRBV5-1	TRBJ2-7	13	.	TGCGCCAGCAGCTCAGACAGGGGGGGAGAGCAGTACTTC	CASSSDRGGEQYF
TRBD1	TRBV28	TRBJ2-7	12	.	TGTGCCAGCACCGCCGGGACAGGGGAGCAGTACTTC	CASTAGTGEQYF
TRBD1	TRBV19	TRBJ1-2	16	.	TGTGCCAGTAGTATAGATACAGGGGGTCGGATCTATGGCTACACCTTC	CASSIDTGGRIYGYTF
TRBD1	TRBV11-1	TRBJ1-1	13	few	TGTGCCAGCAGCTTTCACAGGGGCACTGAAGCTTTCTTT	CASSFHRGTEAFF
TRBD2	TRBV13	TRBJ2-2	15	.	TGTGCCAGCAGTATTATAGCGGGGGTCGTCGGGGAGCTGTTTTTT	CASSIIAGVVGELFF
.	TRBV7-3	TRBJ2-3	11	.	TGTGCCAGCAGCTTAGGGACTACGCAGTATTTT	CASSLGTTQYF
.	TRBV6-5	TRBJ1-1	14	.	TGTGCCAGCAGTATTCAGGGTTCACAAACTGAAGCTTTCTTT	CASSIQGSQTEAFF
.	TRBV30	TRBJ2-7	15	.	TGTGCCTGGAGTTCCTATAGGACAGTTCCCTACGAGCAGTACTTC	CAWSSYRTVPYEQYF
TRBD1	TRBV19	TRBJ1-1	14	.	TGTGCCAGTAGTTCCAGGGGGCGGAACACTGAAGCTTTCTTT	CASSSRGRNTEAFF
.	TRBV5-4	TRBJ1-3	16	.	TGTGCCAGCAGCTTGGCCGGAACAATCTCTGGAAACACCATATATTTT	CASSLAGTISGNTIYF
.	TRBV19	TRBJ2-2	16	few	TGTGCCAGTAGTATAGAGTGGGGGGCGCGCACCGGGGAGCTGTTTTTT	CASSIEWGARTGELFF
.	TRBV7-3	TRBJ1-1	12	once	TGTGCCAGCAGCTTAAGAGGTGCTGAAGCTTTCTTT	CASSLRGAEAFF
.	TRBV7-9	TRBJ2-2	13	.	TGTGCCAGCATACCTCTAAGCGGCGGGGAGCTGTTTTTT	CASIPLSGGELFF
.	TRBV7-9	TRBJ1-1	13	.	TGTGCCAGCAGCTTAAGAGGGGTGCCTGAAGCTTTCTTT	CASSLRGVPEAFF
.	TRBV28	TRBJ2-2	16	.	TGTGCCAGCAGTTCTCCCCCCTCGACTCTTACCGGGGAGCTGTTTTTT	CASSSPPSTLTGELFF
TRBD1	TRBV6-2/TRBV6-3	TRBJ1-1	16	few	TGTGCCAGCAGTTCCGGGACAGGGGACATGAACACTGAAGCTTTCTTT	CASSSGTGDMNTEAFF
.	TRBV12-3/TRBV12-4	TRBJ2-7	12	.	TGTGCCAGCGGGGACATCAACTACGAGCAGTACTTC	CASGDINYEQYF
.	TRBV2	TRBJ2-5	12	.	TGTGCCCATGGGACTTCTCAAGAGACCCAGTACTTC	CAHGTSQETQYF
TRBD2	TRBV6-5	TRBJ2-2	14	.	TGTGCCACGTTAGCGGGGGGGAACACCGGGGAGCTGTTTTTT	CATLAGGNTGELFF
.	TRBV5-1	TRBJ2-2	15	.	TGCGCCAGCAGCTTGGCCCCGGGCTACACCGGGGAGCTGTTTTTT	CASSLAPGYTGELFF
.	TRBV6-5	TRBJ2-7	15	.	TGTGCCAGCAGCCGAGGGAGGGGGCCACTCCACGAGCAGTACTTC	CASSRGRGPLHEQYF
.	TRBV3-1/TRBV3-2	TRBJ1-4	15	.	TGTGCCAGCAGCCAACACCCTGCAACTAATGAAAAACTGTTTTTT	CASSQHPATNEKLFF
TRBD2	TRBV3-1/TRBV3-2	TRBJ2-1	16	.	TGTGCCAGCAGCCCTTCCGGGACTAGCATCTACAATGAGCAGTTCTTC	CASSPSGTSIYNEQFF
.	TRBV7-2	TRBJ2-7	13	.	TGTGCCAGCAGCCAGTTGGGAGGGGGGGAGCAGTACTTC	CASSQLGGGEQYF
.	TRBV6-2/TRBV6-3	TRBJ1-5	14	.	TGTGCCAGCAGTTGGTATGGCAGGGATCAGCCCCAGCATTTT	CASSWYGRDQPQHF
.	TRBV5-5	TRBJ1-1	15	.	TGTGCCAGCAGGCGAGACAGAGTCATGAACACTGAAGCTTTCTTT	CASRRDRVMNTEAFF
TRBD1	TRBV27	TRBJ2-7	14	.	TGTGCCAGCAGTCCCCGGACAGGGGCGTACGAGCAGTACTTC	CASSPRTGAYEQYF
.	TRBV3-1/TRBV3-2	TRBJ2-1	15	once	TGTGCCAGCTCCCAGGGGAGCCCCTTATACAATGAGCAGTTCTTC	CASSQGSPLYNEQFF
TRBD1	TRBV9	TRBJ1-6	16	.	TGTGCCAGCAGCCTGCGGGGACAGGGGAATAATTCACCCCTCCACTTT	CASSLRGQGNNSPLHF
TRBD1	TRBV28	TRBJ2-3	15	.	TGTGCCAGCAGTTTATTAACAGGGGGGACAGATACGCAGTATTTT	CASSLLTGGTDTQYF